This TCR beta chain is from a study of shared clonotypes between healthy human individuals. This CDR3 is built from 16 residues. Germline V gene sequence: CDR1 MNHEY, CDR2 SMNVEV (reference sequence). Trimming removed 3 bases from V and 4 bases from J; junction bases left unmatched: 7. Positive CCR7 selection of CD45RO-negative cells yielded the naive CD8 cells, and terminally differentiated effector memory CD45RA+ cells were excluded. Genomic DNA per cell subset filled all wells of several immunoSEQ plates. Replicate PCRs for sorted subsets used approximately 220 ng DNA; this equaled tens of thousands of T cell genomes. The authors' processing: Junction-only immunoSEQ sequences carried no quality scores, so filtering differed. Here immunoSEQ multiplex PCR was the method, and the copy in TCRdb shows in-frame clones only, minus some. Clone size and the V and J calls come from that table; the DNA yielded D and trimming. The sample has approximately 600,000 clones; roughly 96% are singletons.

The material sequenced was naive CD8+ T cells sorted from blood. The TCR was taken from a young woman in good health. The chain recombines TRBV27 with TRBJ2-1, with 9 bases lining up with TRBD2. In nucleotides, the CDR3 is TGTGCCAGCAGTTTTCTCCAAGCGGGAGGTTACAATGAGCAGTTCTTC. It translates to CASSFLQAGGYNEQFF.